Listed below are T cell receptor beta chains from one sample, sequenced in a study of blood T cell repertoires in COVID-19. The repertoire was sequenced with immunoSEQ multiplex PCR; TCRdb's copy has only in-frame clones and lacks some. Of some 300,000 clones listed, about 90% are singletons. Sequencing was done on a sample of peripheral blood. These TCRs come from a woman aged 25-40 years with COVID-19, enrolled during active disease. Each CDR3 is given with its conserved first and last residue. Each record gives: V gene, D gene, clone size, J gene, CDR3 protein, CDR3 DNA. D genes are given only for firm matches. Size is stated for part of the rows, as once, few or many counts, or as a class when the clone is expanded.

TRBV19,TRBD1,few,TRBJ1-1,CATRTGKKGSNTEAFF,TGTGCCACCAGGACAGGGAAAAAAGGGTCGAACACTGAAGCTTTCTTT
TRBV7-2,-,-,TRBJ1-4,CASSFGVDEKLFF,TGTGCCAGCAGCTTTGGAGTAGATGAAAAACTGTTTTTT
TRBV5-8,-,-,TRBJ1-1,CASRDGGTEAFF,TGTGCCAGCAGGGACGGAGGTACTGAAGCTTTCTTT
TRBV10-2,TRBD1,-,TRBJ1-1,CASRGQASTEAFF,TGCGCCAGCAGGGGACAGGCCTCCACTGAAGCTTTCTTT
TRBV21-1,-,once,TRBJ2-1,CASSSGQGAYNEQFF,TGTGCCAGCAGCTCGGGACAGGGGGCATACAATGAGCAGTTCTTC
TRBV7-8,TRBD2,-,TRBJ2-2,CASAPGLESTGELFF,TGTGCCAGCGCGCCGGGACTAGAGTCCACCGGGGAGCTGTTTTTT
TRBV7-2,TRBD2,-,TRBJ2-7,CASSTVAGAYEQYF,TGTGCCAGCAGCACCGTAGCGGGGGCTTACGAGCAGTACTTC
TRBV7-2,-,-,TRBJ2-7,CASSQSSLTSYEQYF,TGTGCCAGCAGCCAATCTAGCTTAACCTCCTACGAGCAGTACTTC
TRBV6-1,-,-,TRBJ2-1,CASSETRYNEQFF,TGTGCCAGCAGTGAGACTAGGTACAATGAGCAGTTCTTC
TRBV2,TRBD1,-,TRBJ1-5,CASSEETGVQPQHF,TGTGCCAGCAGTGAAGAGACAGGGGTTCAGCCCCAGCATTTT
TRBV5-4,-,-,TRBJ2-3,CASSLDFGSTDTQYF,TGTGCCAGCAGCTTGGACTTCGGTAGCACAGATACGCAGTATTTT
TRBV3-1/TRBV3-2,TRBD2,-,TRBJ2-5,CASSQGVAGVETQYF,TGTGCCAGCAGCCAAGGGGTAGCGGGGGTGGAGACCCAGTACTTC
TRBV29-1,-,-,TRBJ2-2,CSVEGAGARTGELFF,TGCAGCGTTGAAGGGGCAGGGGCGAGGACCGGGGAGCTGTTTTTT